This T cell receptor beta chain was recovered during a study of shared clonotypes between healthy human individuals. V was clipped by 1 base and J by 4 bases, with 14 bases between them. The CDR3 is made up of 15 amino acids. CDR1 and CDR2 (germline): LGHNA, YSLEER. Each PCR replicate from the sorted subsets contained about 200 ng DNA, which is about 30,000 T cell genomes. TCRdb keeps only in-frame clones here, not all; method: immunoSEQ multiplex PCR. The sample has about 2 million clones, about 95% seen once. Naive CD8 isolation took CD45RO-negative cells positively selected for CCR7 and excluded terminally differentiated effector memory CD45RA+ cells.

The chain couples TRBV4-3 to TRBJ2-7; TRBD1 or TRBD2 may be the D gene (5 bases each). The clonotype was recovered from a young man in good health. The sample consisted of naive CD8+ T cells sorted from blood. CDR3 residues: CASSQGSGPGYEQYF. Written as DNA, the CDR3 is TGCGCCAGCAGCCAAGGGTCGGGACCAGGGTACGAGCAGTACTTC.